This TCR beta chain was observed in a study of cytomegalovirus exposure and HLA in healthy donors. In the PCR, 60 Vbeta and 13 Jbeta primers were used. Sequencing was performed with immunoSEQ multiplex PCR; in TCRdb, only in-frame clones are kept and a portion is missing. This sample carries 200,000 or so clones, about three quarters of them seen once, and the ten largest clones take approximately 2%. Study-wide points: Using a false discovery rate of 0.05, a later analysis showed that 15,000 to 20,000 TCR beta sequences were associated with HLA alleles.

As for this clone: Its antigen is not known.

Germline CDR1 is SGHRS and CDR2 is YFSETQ. V lost 6 bases to trimming and J lost 4 bases, with 12 bases between them. The CDR3 has 13 residues. This TCR derives from a woman between 25 and 40 years old in good health and CMV-seropositive. Sequenced sample: PBMCs. The V call is TRBV5-1, the J call TRBJ2-3; D remains unclear. This CDR3 reads CASTSPAADTQYF. The CDR3 DNA reads as TGCGCCAGCACGTCCCCGGCGGCAGATACGCAGTATTTT.